This T cell receptor (beta chain) derives from a study of blood T cell repertoires in COVID-19. As for the study in general: PBMCs, B-cell-depleted T cells, or T cells provided the cDNA or gDNA that made up the material.

Authors' processing steps: The assay estimated nucleated cells by amplifying reference gene primers. Libraries were prepared by immunoSEQ multiplex PCR; TCRdb keeps only in-frame clonotypes and omits some of them. The V and J calls and clone size were taken over from that table, and D and trimming were inferred from the DNA. The sample lists 300,000 to 350,000 clones, 75% to 90% seen once, with under 3.5% in the top ten. Followed longitudinally, the Seattle patients had been enrolled during active infection. The CDR3 totals 15 residues. V shed 1 base and J 6 bases; nucleotides not matched to a gene: 5. Germline V gives CDR1 SGHRS, CDR2 YFSETQ.

This sequence was found in a woman aged 30 to 39 with COVID-19, enrolled during active disease. The genes are TRBV5-1 and TRBJ2-1, with 9 bases identical to TRBD2. Material: peripheral blood. This chain's CDR3 is CASSLLGLASNEQFF. The CDR3 DNA follows: TGCGCCAGCAGCTTGTTGGGACTAGCCTCCAATGAGCAGTTCTTC.